This T cell receptor beta chain was documented in a study of tumor-infiltrating lymphocytes in primary liver carcinoma. For blood RNA, unsorted whole blood served as the source, and germline DNA was extracted too. TCR beta cDNA was made from approximately 500 ng total RNA with a constant-region primer. Three nested multiplex PCR rounds of slightly modified ARM-PCR generated TCR beta libraries. The first two PCR rounds used TRBV1-TRBV30 primers with a Cbeta primer, around 10 cycles each. Each CDR3 protein gets one entry after TCRdb re-called the multiplex PCR reads with MiXCR. The data hold approximately 300,000 distinct CDR3 sequences, with roughly 60% observed a single time. A word on this clonotype: The junction departs from germline at one end; a sequencing error may be responsible.

Germline lookup yields CDR1 SEHNR and CDR2 FQNEAQ (reference sequence). The CDR3 has 14 amino acids. This clonotype was obtained from a man aged 35 to 55 with primary liver carcinoma and hepatitis B virus infection. This chain joins TRBV7-9 and TRBJ2-7; a weak D match, TRBD2 (7 bases). The sequenced sample was peripheral blood. CDR3: CASRAGASSYEHYF. The CDR3 DNA sequence: TGTGCCAGCAGGGCGGGGGCGAGCTCCTACGAGCACTACTTC.